One sample yielded the 25 T cell receptor beta chains listed below, sequenced in a study of blood T cell repertoires in COVID-19. Method: immunoSEQ multiplex PCR; TCRdb's copy keeps in-frame clones and lacks some. In the table there are about 78,000 clones, around 86% of which are singletons. The source material was peripheral blood. The receptors here all came from a man in his fifties with active or convalescent COVID-19.

Only one count was recorded for this clone. The chain joins TRBV6-5 to TRBJ2-7; D might be TRBD2 (6 bases). This CDR3 is built from 13 residues. Germline assignment: CDR1 MNHEY and CDR2 SVGAGI. V dropped 7 bases and J dropped 5 bases, with 15 bases sitting between them. This CDR3 reads CASTPTGEDEQYF. The CDR3 DNA follows: TGTGCCAGCACCCCGACGGGAGAGGACGAGCAGTACTTC.

This clone occurred once. V gene TRBV18 combines with J gene TRBJ2-7; maybe TRBD1 (6 bases). CDR3 size: 12 residues. Per the germline V gene, CDR1 is KGHSH and CDR2 is LQKENI. The V end lost 3 bases, the J end lost 3 bases, and 6 bases lay between the germline ends. The CDR3 region has the DNA TGTGCCAGCTCACCGGACAGCTACGAGCAGTACTTC. It specifies CASSPDSYEQYF.

J is TRBJ2-3 and V is TRBV5-8, with TRBD1 matching 7 bases. The germline CDR1 and CDR2 sequences are SGHTS and YDEGEE. The CDR3 consists of 15 residues. V trimming: 1 base; J trimming: 3 bases; junction bases outside the gene matches: 5. The CDR3 sequence: CASSLLQGKTDTQYF. Written as DNA, the CDR3 is TGTGCCAGCAGCTTGTTACAGGGGAAGACAGATACGCAGTATTTT.

The chain joins TRBV5-1 to TRBJ2-5; 8 nucleotides match TRBD1. The CDR3 is 15 residues long. V lost 4 bases, J lost 2 bases, and 7 bases stayed unmatched. Germline-derived CDR1 and CDR2 are SGHRS and YFSETQ. The CDR3 sequence: CASSAPGQGQETQYF. The CDR3 DNA sequence: TGCGCCAGCAGCGCTCCAGGACAGGGACAAGAGACCCAGTACTTC. The full variable domain, completed using reference TRBV5-1 and TRBJ2-5, is KAGVTQTPRYLIKTRGQQVTLSCSPISGHRSVSWYQQTPGQGLQFLFEYFSETQRNKGNFPGRFSGRQFSNSRSEMNVSTLELGDSALYLCASSAPGQGQETQYFGPGTRLLVL.

V gene TRBV5-8 combines with J gene TRBJ1-6, with 11 bases fitting TRBD1. The CDR3 has 14 amino acids. Trimming took 4 bases from V and 14 from J; bases not matched to a gene: 8. Per germline, CDR1 SGHTS and CDR2 YDEGEE. The CDR3: CASSPGTGGTTLHF. CDR3 DNA sequence: TGTGCCAGCAGCCCGGGGACAGGGGGGACGACCCTCCACTTT.

The chain has TRBV11-2 and TRBJ2-3, with 7 bases fitting TRBD1. Germline CDR1 is SGHAT and CDR2 is FQNNGV. V shed 4 bases, J shed 8 bases, and the junction held 12 bases outside the gene matches. The CDR3 has 15 residues. This chain's CDR3 is CASSSDRVPQGTQYF. CDR3 coding DNA: TGTGCCAGCAGCTCAGACAGGGTCCCCCAGGGTACGCAGTATTTT. Looking up the rest from reference TRBV11-2 and TRBJ2-3 gives the full variable domain: EAGVAQSPRYKIIEKRQSVAFWCNPISGHATLYWYQQILGQGPKLLIQFQNNGVVDDSQLPKDRFSAERLKGVDSTLKIQPAKLEDSAVYLCASSSDRVPQGTQYFGPGTRLTVL.

The rearrangement joins TRBV18 to TRBJ1-2; weak D call: TRBD1 (6 bases). Looked up from germline, CDR1 is KGHSH and CDR2 is LQKENI. V gave up 5 bases and J gave up 3 bases, with 19 bases separating them. CDR3 size: 16 residues. CDR3 amino acids: CASSSNDPSGDYGYTF. The CDR3 nucleotides are TGTGCCAGCTCATCTAATGATCCCTCAGGGGACTATGGCTACACCTTC.

The genes are TRBV2 and TRBJ2-5; 12 nucleotides align to TRBD1. Germline trimming cut 7 bases from V and 5 bases from J; bases unmatched to any gene: 2. Germline CDR1 is SNHLY and CDR2 is FYNNEI. This CDR3 has 13 amino acids. The CDR3 DNA follows: TGTGCCAGCATCGGGACAGGGGGCGAGACCCAGTACTTC. It is translated as CASIGTGGETQYF.

The chain is built from TRBV3-1 (or the pseudogene TRBV3-2) and TRBJ2-7, with unresolved D. The ends were cut back, 3 bases at V and 0 bases at J, with 9 bases in the middle. From germline, CDR1 is LGHDT and CDR2 YNNKEL (reference sequence). The CDR3 loop spans 14 amino acids. CDR3 region: CASSHRVTSYEQYF. CDR3 DNA sequence: TGTGCCAGCAGCCACCGGGTGACCTCCTACGAGCAGTACTTC.

This chain uses TRBV27 with TRBJ2-5; TRBD2 matches 8 bases. Germline V gives CDR1 MNHEY, CDR2 SMNVEV (reference sequence). J was trimmed by 2 bases and V by 3 bases; bases with no gene match: 8. The CDR3 totals 16 residues. DNA for the CDR3: TGTGCCAGCAGTTTTAGGGCGGGGGGAACTCAAGAGACCCAGTACTTC. Amino acid sequence: CASSFRAGGTQETQYF.

The chain has TRBV10-2 and TRBJ2-5; 7 bases are a match to TRBD2. The V and J ends lost 6 bases and 5 bases, in that order; junction bases with no gene match: 9. CDR3 length: 14 residues. The germline V gene encodes CDR1 WSHSY and CDR2 SAAADI. Written as DNA, the CDR3 is TGCGCCAGCAGCCGCGGCGGGGAGGGGGAGACCCAGTACTTC. Translation: CASSRGGEGETQYF.

This clone has only one observation. The chain has TRBV29-1 and TRBJ2-5; TRBD2 matches 11 bases. After removal of 6 bases from V and 3 bases from J, the junction contained 12 bases not matched to a gene. There are 16 residues in the CDR3. CDR1 and CDR2 from the germline V gene are SQVTM and ANQGSEA. The CDR3 nucleotides read TGCAGCGTGACCCCCCTGGGACTAGCGGAAAAAGAGACCCAGTACTTC. Translating it yields CSVTPLGLAEKETQYF.

DNA for the CDR3: TGTGCCAGCAGCCTGAGCCTTGCAGGGGAGACCCAGTACTTC. It yields the protein CASSLSLAGETQYF. This chain uses TRBV5-8 with TRBJ2-5; possible D gene TRBD1, 5 bases. The CDR3 extends over 14 amino acids. Germline CDR1 is SGHTS and CDR2 is YDEGEE. Trimming removed 4 bases from V and 5 bases from J, with 15 bases in between.

The chain couples TRBV14 to TRBJ1-6; maybe TRBD1 (6 bases). CDR1 and CDR2 (germline): SGHDN, FVKESK. Deletions cut 3 bases from V and 7 bases from J, with 10 bases between. This CDR3 has 14 amino acids. For the CDR3, the DNA is TGTGCCAGCAGCCAGGGGACACCCAATTCACCCCTCCACTTT. Amino acids: CASSQGTPNSPLHF.

As for this clone: This specimen includes other DNA sequences encoding the same CDR3. The chain is built from TRBV18 and TRBJ2-2, with TRBD1 matching over 8 bases. The CDR3 consists of 17 residues. J gave up 1 base and V 1 base, and 5 bases lay outside the gene matches. Germline CDR1 and CDR2: KGHSH and LQKENI. In DNA form, the CDR3 reads TGTGCCAGCTCACCACTAACCGGGACAGGGAACACCGGGGAGCTGTTTTTT. Protein product: CASSPLTGTGNTGELFF.

The count of this clone is one. V and J are TRBV19 and TRBJ2-1; 7 bases fit TRBD2. J lost 0 bases, V lost 3 bases, and 5 bases had no gene match. Germline V gives CDR1 LNHDA, CDR2 SQIVND (reference sequence). The CDR3 spans 16 residues. CDR3 sequence: CASSMGGGVSYNEQFF. CDR3 in DNA: TGTGCCAGTAGTATGGGTGGGGGGGTCTCCTACAATGAGCAGTTCTTC.

V gene TRBV9 combines with J gene TRBJ2-1, with TRBD2 as a possible D gene (6 bases). Trimming removed 0 bases from V and 8 bases from J, with 9 bases in between. The germline gives CDR1 SGDLS, CDR2 YYNGEE. This CDR3 spans 13 amino acids. Here the CDR3 DNA reads TGTGCCAGCAGCGTAGCCGGGAGATATGAGCAGTTCTTC. Translating it yields CASSVAGRYEQFF.

The gene calls are TRBV5-8 and TRBJ1-3, with D unresolved. The germline gives CDR1 SGHTS, CDR2 YDEGEE. The CDR3 contains 16 residues. V was clipped by 0 bases and J by 0 bases, with 10 bases between them. CDR3 in amino acids: CASSLAVGSSGNTIYF. The CDR3 nucleotides are TGTGCCAGCAGCTTGGCGGTGGGCAGCTCTGGAAACACCATATATTTT.

The chain is built from TRBV11-2 and TRBJ1-1; 7 bases are a match to TRBD1. The V and J ends lost 6 bases and 7 bases, in that order; junction bases with no gene match: 8. Germline V gene data show CDR1 as SGHAT and CDR2 as FQNNGV. The CDR3 has 13 amino acids. The CDR3 spells CASRLWTGVEAFF. The CDR3 region has the DNA TGTGCCAGCAGATTGTGGACAGGAGTTGAAGCTTTCTTT.

The V call is TRBV28, the J call TRBJ1-1; no clear D. Germline assignment: CDR1 MDHEN and CDR2 SYDVKM. Deletions cut 7 bases from V and 5 bases from J, with 17 bases between. This CDR3 is built from 14 residues. The CDR3 is CASTRTAEGTEAFF. DNA for the CDR3: TGTGCCAGCACCAGGACTGCGGAGGGTACTGAAGCTTTCTTT.

V usage is TRBV3-1 (or the pseudogene TRBV3-2) and J usage is TRBJ2-3; 9 nucleotides match TRBD1. The V gene's germline CDR1 is LGHDT and CDR2 YNNKEL (reference sequence). The CDR3 has 19 residues. J was trimmed by 0 bases and V by 0 bases; bases with no gene match: 10. Here the CDR3 reads CASSQDWTGESTSTDTQYF. As DNA, the CDR3 is TGTGCCAGCAGCCAAGATTGGACAGGGGAATCCACTAGCACAGATACGCAGTATTTT.

V gene TRBV10-1 combines with J gene TRBJ2-7; perhaps TRBD1 as D (5 bases). The CDR3 has 14 amino acids. In germline, CDR1 is WNHNN, CDR2 SYGVQD (reference sequence). Between the trimmed V and J ends, which lost 3 bases and 5 bases, there was a span of 14 bases. The CDR3 here is CASSEGRVIDEQYF. DNA for the CDR3: TGCGCCAGCAGTGAAGGCAGGGTAATCGACGAGCAGTACTTC.

The chain couples TRBV3-1 (or the pseudogene TRBV3-2) to TRBJ2-1; 9 positions agree with TRBD1. The V segment lost 0 bases and the J segment 8 bases; nucleotides outside the gene matches: 2. Looked up from germline, CDR1 is LGHDT and CDR2 is YNNKEL (reference sequence). This CDR3 region has 14 residues. CDR3 protein: CASSQEGQGYEQFF. The CDR3 region has the DNA TGTGCCAGCAGCCAAGAGGGACAGGGATATGAGCAGTTCTTC.

The J gene is TRBJ2-3, the V gene TRBV10-1; 10 bases map to TRBD2. CDR1 and CDR2 (germline): WNHNN, SYGVQD (reference sequence). The CDR3 covers 16 residues. V dropped 3 bases and J dropped 1; count of bases not matched to a gene: 4. The CDR3 region is CASSDPGTSGTDTQYF. The CDR3 DNA is TGCGCCAGCAGTGACCCCGGGACTAGCGGCACAGATACGCAGTATTTT.

This sequence joins TRBV5-8 and TRBJ2-3; 8 bases agree with TRBD1. Germline values: CDR1 SGHTS, CDR2 YDEGEE. The ends lost 3 bases at V and 1 base at J; junction bases unmatched: 7. This CDR3 spans 16 amino acids. The CDR3 protein is CASSWHRGVGTDTQYF. In DNA, the CDR3 is TGTGCCAGCAGCTGGCACAGGGGGGTAGGCACAGATACGCAGTATTTT.